This entry features one T cell receptor beta chain sequence. Its antigen is unknown. The record originates from a study of cytomegalovirus exposure and HLA in healthy donors. Study-wide points: Later analysis suggested most CMV-associated TCR beta chains were HLA-restricted.

With 60 Vbeta and 13 Jbeta primers, the PCR was carried out. The table came from immunoSEQ multiplex PCR; TCRdb's copy has only in-frame clones and leaves some out. The data contain approximately 110,000 clones, 81% of them singletons. CDR3 length equals 16 residues. The germline V gene has CDR1 MDHEN and CDR2 SYDVKM. V gave up 3 bases and J gave up 3 bases, with 15 bases separating them. Donors counted as nominally healthy when sampled, yet unrecorded immune exposures were likely. This clonotype was sampled from a woman in her thirties in good health and CMV-seronegative. Sample: PBMCs. The chain couples TRBV28 to TRBJ1-5, with D possibly matching TRBD1 (5 bases). The DNA of the CDR3 is TGTGCCAGCAGTTTTTTTCAGGGCAGCCACAATCAGCCCCAGCATTTT. It is translated as CASSFFQGSHNQPQHF.